This TCR beta chain originates from a study of blood T cell repertoires in COVID-19. Across the study: Samples came from the United States, Italy and Spain, spanning acute and convalescent COVID-19. T cells, B-cell-depleted T cells, or PBMCs supplied cDNA or gDNA.

In the study's own analysis: Amplified reference gene primers provided the basis for estimating nucleated cell counts. Sequenced by immunoSEQ multiplex PCR; TCRdb stores in-frame clones only, minus some. D and trimming come from the DNA, and the V and J calls and clone size come from that table. Counted here are more than 95,000 clones, more than 80% occurring once; the ten biggest clones make up approximately 12%. The germline gives CDR1 SGHTA, CDR2 FQGNSA. V was pared by 5 bases and J by 2 bases, with 9 bases of the junction left unmatched. The CDR3 consists of 16 residues. The chain has TRBV7-2 and TRBJ2-5; 9 bases align to TRBD1. This TCR was recovered from a human donor in a cohort sampled during active COVID-19. The specimen was peripheral blood. CDR3 DNA sequence: TGTGCCAGCAGCGGGGGGACAGGGAGAGGTCAAGAGACCCAGTACTTC. It codes for CASSGGTGRGQETQYF.